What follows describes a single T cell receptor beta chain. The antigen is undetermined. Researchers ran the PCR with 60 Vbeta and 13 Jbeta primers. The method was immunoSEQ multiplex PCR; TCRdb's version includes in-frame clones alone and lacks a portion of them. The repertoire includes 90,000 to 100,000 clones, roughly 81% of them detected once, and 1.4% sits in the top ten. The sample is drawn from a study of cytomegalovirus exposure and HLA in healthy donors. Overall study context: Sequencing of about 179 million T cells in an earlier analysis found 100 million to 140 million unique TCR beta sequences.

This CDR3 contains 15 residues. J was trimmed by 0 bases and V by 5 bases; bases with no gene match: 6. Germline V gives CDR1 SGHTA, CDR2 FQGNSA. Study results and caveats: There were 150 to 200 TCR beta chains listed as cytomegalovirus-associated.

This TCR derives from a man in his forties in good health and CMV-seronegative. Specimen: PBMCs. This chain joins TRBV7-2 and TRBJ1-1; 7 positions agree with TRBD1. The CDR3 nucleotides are TGTGCCAGCAGCCCAAGGACAGGAGTGAACACTGAAGCTTTCTTT. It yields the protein CASSPRTGVNTEAFF.